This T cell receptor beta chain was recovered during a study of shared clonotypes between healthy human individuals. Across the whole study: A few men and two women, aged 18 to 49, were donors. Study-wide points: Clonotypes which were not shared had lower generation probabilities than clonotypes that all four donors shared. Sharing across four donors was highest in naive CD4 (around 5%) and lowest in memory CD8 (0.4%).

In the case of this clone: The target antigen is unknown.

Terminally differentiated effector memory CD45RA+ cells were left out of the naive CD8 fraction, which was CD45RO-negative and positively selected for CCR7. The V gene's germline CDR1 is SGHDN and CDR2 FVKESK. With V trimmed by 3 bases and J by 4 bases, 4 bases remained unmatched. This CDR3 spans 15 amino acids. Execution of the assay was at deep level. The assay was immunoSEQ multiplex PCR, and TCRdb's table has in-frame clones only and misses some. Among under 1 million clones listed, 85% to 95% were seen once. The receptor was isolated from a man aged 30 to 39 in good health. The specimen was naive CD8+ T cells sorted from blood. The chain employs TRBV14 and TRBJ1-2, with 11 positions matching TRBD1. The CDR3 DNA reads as TGTGCCAGCAGCCAGGACAGGGGGCTCTTCTATGGCTACACCTTC. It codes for CASSQDRGLFYGYTF.